This TCR beta chain comes out of a study of blood T cell repertoires in COVID-19. Overall study: Sample material is recorded as cDNA or gDNA derived from T cells, B-cell-depleted T cells, or PBMCs.

Only in-frame clones appear in the TCRdb table, and some are missing; sequencing was by immunoSEQ multiplex PCR. This sample has around 620,000 clones, with about nine tenths found just once. The CDR3 length is 14 residues. Trimming removed 4 bases from V and 6 bases from J, with 13 bases in between. Looked up from germline, CDR1 is SEHNR and CDR2 is FQNEAQ (reference sequence). Sample: peripheral blood. The V gene is TRBV7-9, the J gene TRBJ1-5; D possibly corresponds to TRBD1 (5 bases). The sequence was obtained from a woman between 18 and 29 years old with acute or convalescent COVID-19. The CDR3 region has the DNA TGTGCCAGCAGCTCGGGGGGTACGGGTCAGCCCCAGCATTTT. Encoded protein: CASSSGGTGQPQHF.